The 14 T cell receptor beta chains below come from one sample, sequenced in a study of blood T cells in healthy people across ages. It was with a sample-barcoded 5' primer and a J-beta primer mix that a second PCR of roughly 7 to 12 cycles was run. Each CDR3 protein gets one entry after TCRdb re-called the 5' RACE reads with MiXCR. The table shows some 290,000 distinct CDR3 sequences, with roughly 26% occurring only once. Sequenced sample: blood. The receptors originated from a woman aged 70 to 79 in good health.

The chain joins TRBV7-2 to TRBJ1-1; 10 bases map to TRBD1. V shed 5 bases and J 8 bases; nucleotides not matched to a gene: 5. CDR1 and CDR2 (germline): SGHTA, FQGNSA. CDR3 size: 13 residues. For the CDR3, the DNA is TGTGCCAGCAGCAAAGGGACAGGGGCCGAAGCTTTCTTT. This codes for CASSKGTGAEAFF. Drawing the rest from reference TRBV7-2 and TRBJ1-1, the complete variable domain is GAGVSQSPSNKVTEKGKDVELRCDPISGHTALYWYRQSLGQGLEFLIYFQGNSAPDKSGLPSDRFSAERTGGSVSTLTIQRTQQEDSAVYLCASSKGTGAEAFFGQGTRLTVV.

This chain connects TRBV7-2 to TRBJ2-1, with 8 nucleotides matching TRBD2. CDR1 is SGHTA and CDR2 is FQGNSA in the germline V gene. The CDR3 is made up of 16 amino acids. V trimming: 0 bases; J trimming: 3 bases; junction bases outside the gene matches: 4. The CDR3 here is CASSLALGLDYNEQFF. The CDR3 bases are TGTGCCAGCAGCTTAGCGCTGGGACTAGACTACAATGAGCAGTTCTTC.

V and J are TRBV19 and TRBJ1-2, with a weak D call TRBD1 (6 bases). Germline CDR1 and CDR2: LNHDA and SQIVND (reference sequence). Trimming removed 5 bases from V and 8 bases from J, with 21 bases in between. The CDR3 is 15 residues long. CDR3 sequence: CASSPLGSGDRGYTF. In DNA form, the CDR3 reads TGTGCCAGTAGTCCCCTGGGCTCAGGGGATCGAGGCTACACCTTC.

The chain recombines TRBV7-3 with TRBJ2-6; D is unclear. CDR3 length: 15 residues. Trimming removed 3 bases at V and 3 bases at J, with 9 bases between. The germline CDR1 and CDR2 sequences are SGHTA and FQGTGA. The DNA of the CDR3 is TGTGCCAGCAGCTTGCGGAAGGTTGGGGCCAACGTCCTGACTTTC. Amino acids: CASSLRKVGANVLTF.

Only a few counts were recorded for this clonotype. This chain connects TRBV7-9 to TRBJ2-3; 9 bases agree with TRBD2. The CDR3 consists of 17 residues. Germline V gene data show CDR1 as SEHNR and CDR2 as FQNEAQ (reference sequence). Trimming took 5 bases from V and 0 from J; bases not matched to a gene: 9. CDR3 DNA sequence: TGTGCCAGCAGCCCCAAGGGACTAGCAGCCAGCACAGATACGCAGTATTTT. It yields the protein CASSPKGLAASTDTQYF.

The sample holds a few counts of this clonotype. The chain is built from TRBV6-5 and TRBJ2-7; D not resolved. The germline gives CDR1 MNHEY, CDR2 SVGAGI. The CDR3 totals 13 residues. The germline V and J ends were trimmed by 2 bases and 2 bases, with 7 bases remaining between them. As DNA, the CDR3 is TGTGCCAGCAGTTACCGGCACACCTACGAGCAGTACTTC. This encodes CASSYRHTYEQYF.

There are a few counts of this clonotype. The chain joins TRBV5-1 to TRBJ2-5; 10 bases align to TRBD2. The CDR3 runs 17 residues. Looked up from germline, CDR1 is SGHRS and CDR2 is YFSETQ. V trimming: 0 bases; J trimming: 4 bases; junction bases outside the gene matches: 9. The DNA of the CDR3 is TGCGCCAGCAGCTTGGCATCTCTAGCGGGAGTGAGAGAGACCCAGTACTTC. The encoded protein is CASSLASLAGVRETQYF.

This clonotype was observed a few times. The J gene is TRBJ2-1, the V gene TRBV20-1, with 9 bases lining up with TRBD2. J gave up 2 bases and V 0 bases, and 5 bases lay outside the gene matches. The CDR3 has 16 residues. Germline-derived CDR1 and CDR2 are DFQATT and SNEGSKA (reference sequence). CDR3 protein: CSARDLSSGAYNEQFF. DNA of the CDR3: TGCAGTGCTAGAGATTTGTCTAGCGGGGCCTACAATGAGCAGTTCTTC.

The chain links TRBV28 to TRBJ2-4, with 8 positions matching TRBD1. V gave up 2 bases and J gave up 12 bases; unmatched junction bases: 6. Germline CDR1 MDHEN, CDR2 SYDVKM. There are 13 residues in the CDR3. CDR3 nucleotide sequence: TGTGCCAGCAGTTTAGGACAGGGAAGTAGTCAGTACTTC. Residues: CASSLGQGSSQYF.

This chain joins TRBV7-2 and TRBJ2-6, with 9 positions matching TRBD1. The CDR3 loop spans 17 amino acids. V shed 5 bases, J shed 2 bases, and the junction held 7 bases outside the gene matches. The germline gives CDR1 SGHTA, CDR2 FQGNSA. The CDR3 protein is CASSPGTGNTGANVLTF. The CDR3 bases are TGTGCCAGCAGCCCCGGGACAGGGAACACTGGGGCCAACGTCCTGACTTTC.

The chain employs TRBV7-2 and TRBJ2-1; the match to TRBD2 covers 9 bases. The CDR3 sequence is 16 residues long. The V gene end was trimmed by 3 bases and the J gene end by 8 bases; junction bases not matched to a gene: 11. Germline CDR1 is SGHTA and CDR2 is FQGNSA. CDR3 residues: CASSLQRAGGVYEQFF. The DNA of the CDR3 is TGTGCCAGCAGCTTGCAGCGAGCGGGAGGTGTCTATGAGCAGTTCTTC.

This clonotype was seen only a few times. V is TRBV6-1 and J is TRBJ1-4; D unresolved. Between the trimmed V and J ends, which lost 4 bases and 6 bases, there was a span of 12 bases. The CDR3 runs 14 residues. Germline V lookup: CDR1 MNHNS, CDR2 SASEGT. This chain's CDR3 is CASSVGPLDEKLFF. The CDR3 DNA follows: TGTGCCAGCAGTGTCGGCCCCCTGGATGAAAAACTGTTTTTT.

The CDR3 sequence: CSATDDRLSTNEKLFF. CDR3 DNA: TGCAGTGCTACCGATGACAGATTATCAACTAATGAAAAACTGTTTTTT. This chain links TRBV20-1 with TRBJ1-4; D is possibly TRBD1 (5 bases). Germline lookup yields CDR1 DFQATT and CDR2 SNEGSKA (reference sequence). This CDR3 is built from 16 residues. With 4 bases removed from V and 0 bases from J, the gap between germline ends came to 15 bases.

The chain has TRBV11-2 and TRBJ2-3, with D hard to call. V was clipped by 3 bases and J by 2 bases, with 12 bases between them. The length of the CDR3 is 15 residues. Germline values: CDR1 SGHAT, CDR2 FQNNGV. This CDR3 reads CASSLAQINTDTQYF. In DNA form, the CDR3 reads TGTGCCAGCAGCTTGGCACAGATCAACACAGATACGCAGTATTTT.